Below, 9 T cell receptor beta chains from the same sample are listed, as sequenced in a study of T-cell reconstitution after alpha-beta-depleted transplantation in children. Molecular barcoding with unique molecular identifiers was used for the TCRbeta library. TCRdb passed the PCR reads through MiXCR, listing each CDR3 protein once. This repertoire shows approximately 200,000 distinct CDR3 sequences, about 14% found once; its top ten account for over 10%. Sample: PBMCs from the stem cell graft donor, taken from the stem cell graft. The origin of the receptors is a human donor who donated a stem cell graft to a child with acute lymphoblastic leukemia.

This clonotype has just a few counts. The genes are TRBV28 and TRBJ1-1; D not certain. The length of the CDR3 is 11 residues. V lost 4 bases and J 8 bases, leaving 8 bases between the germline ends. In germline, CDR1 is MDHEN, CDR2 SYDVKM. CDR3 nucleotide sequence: TGTGCCAGCAGTTATACGCGGGAAGCTTTCTTT. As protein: CASSYTREAFF.

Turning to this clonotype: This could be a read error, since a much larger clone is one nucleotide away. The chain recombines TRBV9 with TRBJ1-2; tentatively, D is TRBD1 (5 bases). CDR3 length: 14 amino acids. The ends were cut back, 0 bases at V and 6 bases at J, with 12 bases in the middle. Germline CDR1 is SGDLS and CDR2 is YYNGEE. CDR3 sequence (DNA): TGTGCCAGCAGCGTAGACAGCCAGGACAATGGCTACACCTTC. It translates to CASSVDSQDNGYTF.

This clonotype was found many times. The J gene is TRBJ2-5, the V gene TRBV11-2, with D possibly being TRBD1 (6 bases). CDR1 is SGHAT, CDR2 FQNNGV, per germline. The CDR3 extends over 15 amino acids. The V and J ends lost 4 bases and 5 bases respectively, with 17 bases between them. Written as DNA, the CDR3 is TGTGCCAGCAGCTCACAGGGCTTTCGAGGGGAGACCCAGTACTTC. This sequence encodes CASSSQGFRGETQYF.

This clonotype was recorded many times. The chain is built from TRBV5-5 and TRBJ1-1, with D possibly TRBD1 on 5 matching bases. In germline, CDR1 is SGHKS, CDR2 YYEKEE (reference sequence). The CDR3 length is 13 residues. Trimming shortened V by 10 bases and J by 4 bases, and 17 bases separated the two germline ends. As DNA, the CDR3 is TGTGCCGCGGGGCGCCCCATGGGCACTGAAGCTTTCTTT. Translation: CAAGRPMGTEAFF.

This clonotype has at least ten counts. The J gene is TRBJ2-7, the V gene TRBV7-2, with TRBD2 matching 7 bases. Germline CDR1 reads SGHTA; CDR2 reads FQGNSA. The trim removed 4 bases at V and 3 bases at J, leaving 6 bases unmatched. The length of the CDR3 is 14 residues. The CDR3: CASSSSGGVYEQYF. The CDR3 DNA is TGTGCCAGCAGCTCTAGCGGAGGGGTCTACGAGCAGTACTTC. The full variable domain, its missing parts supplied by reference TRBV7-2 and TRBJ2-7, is GAGVSQSPSNKVTEKGKDVELRCDPISGHTALYWYRQSLGQGLEFLIYFQGNSAPDKSGLPSDRFSAERTGGSVSTLTIQRTQQEDSAVYLCASSSSGGVYEQYFGPGTRLTVT.

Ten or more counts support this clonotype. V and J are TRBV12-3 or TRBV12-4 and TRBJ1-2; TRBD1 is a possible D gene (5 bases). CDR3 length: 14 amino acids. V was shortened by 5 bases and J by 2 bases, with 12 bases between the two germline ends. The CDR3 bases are TGTGCCAGCAGTATATTATACAGGAACTATGGCTACACCTTC. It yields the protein CASSILYRNYGYTF.

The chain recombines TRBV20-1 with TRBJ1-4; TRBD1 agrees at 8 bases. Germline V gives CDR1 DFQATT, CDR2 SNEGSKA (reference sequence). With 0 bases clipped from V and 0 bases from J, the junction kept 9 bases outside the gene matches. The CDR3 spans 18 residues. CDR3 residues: CSARDYLTGEATNEKLFF. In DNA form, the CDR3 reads TGCAGTGCTAGAGATTACCTGACAGGGGAGGCAACTAATGAAAAACTGTTTTTT.

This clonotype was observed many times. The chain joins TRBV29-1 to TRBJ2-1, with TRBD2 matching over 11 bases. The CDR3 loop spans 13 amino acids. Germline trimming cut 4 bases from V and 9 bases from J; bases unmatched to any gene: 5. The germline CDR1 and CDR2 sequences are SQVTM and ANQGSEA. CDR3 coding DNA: TGCAGCGTTGCGACCGGGACTAGCGGTGAGCAGTTCTTC. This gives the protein CSVATGTSGEQFF.

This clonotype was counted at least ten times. CDR3 residues: CSAEAPAPTRNRGYGYTF. The CDR3 region has the DNA TGCAGTGCTGAAGCGCCCGCACCCACCAGAAATCGCGGCTATGGCTACACCTTC. The chain links TRBV20-1 to TRBJ1-2; unclear D gene. The CDR3 is 18 amino acids. CDR1 is DFQATT, CDR2 SNEGSKA, per germline (reference sequence). The ends were cut back, 5 bases at V and 4 bases at J, with 29 bases in the middle.